This T cell receptor beta chain was observed in a study of cytomegalovirus exposure and HLA in healthy donors. The PCR was carried out with 60 Vbeta primers and 13 Jbeta primers. This table comes from immunoSEQ multiplex PCR, and its TCRdb copy is limited to in-frame clones, with some not included. The sample lists 70,000 to 90,000 clones, 60% to 75% occurring once. The material sequenced was PBMCs. The TCR was taken from a man aged 40-55 years in good health and CMV-seropositive.

The DNA of the CDR3 is TGTGCCAGCAGCTTAGGATCCCCAGGGTATGACACTGAAGCTTTCTTT. Encoded protein: CASSLGSPGYDTEAFF. This chain connects TRBV7-9 to TRBJ1-1; D might be TRBD1 (5 bases). This CDR3 has 16 residues. Germline V CDR1 and CDR2: SEHNR, FQNEAQ (reference sequence). The V end was cut by 1 base, the J end by 3 bases, with 15 bases between.